Listed below are T cell receptor beta chains from one sample, sequenced in a study of beta chain features in type 1 diabetes. TCRdb's copy holds only in-frame clones and misses some; the assay was immunoSEQ multiplex PCR. The sample has over 600,000 clones, under 15% seen once. The sequenced sample consisted of naive CD4+ T cells from blood. The source is a man aged 25 to 40 with type 1 diabetes. Both conserved end residues are part of each CDR3. A D gene is named only where the DNA matches it firmly. Rows may omit the clone size; those that give it use once, few, many or a size class.

d_call: .
clone_size: .
v_call: TRBV7-2
j_call: TRBJ2-3
cdr3_nt: TGTGCCAGCAGCTTACGGACCCAGAGCACAGATACGCAGTATTTT
cdr3_aa: CASSLRTQSTDTQYF

d_call: .
clone_size: .
v_call: TRBV27
j_call: TRBJ2-2
cdr3_nt: TGTGCCAGCATCCCCGGGGAGCTGTTTTTT
cdr3_aa: CASIPGELFF

d_call: .
clone_size: few
v_call: TRBV2
j_call: TRBJ1-2
cdr3_nt: TGTGCCAGCAGTCTTGTTCTCAGGGATGGCTACACCTTC
cdr3_aa: CASSLVLRDGYTF

d_call: .
clone_size: .
v_call: TRBV12-5
j_call: TRBJ1-1
cdr3_nt: TGTGCTAGTGGTTTGGTGGTCTCCTCAGGGTTTAACACTGAAGCTTTCTTT
cdr3_aa: CASGLVVSSGFNTEAFF

d_call: .
clone_size: few
v_call: TRBV9
j_call: TRBJ1-3
cdr3_nt: TGTGCCAGCAGCGGGACGGTAATCTCTGGAAACACCATATATTTT
cdr3_aa: CASSGTVISGNTIYF

d_call: .
clone_size: .
v_call: TRBV27
j_call: TRBJ2-1
cdr3_nt: TGTGCCAGCAGGCGGAGTAACAGGGTCGGCTCCTACAATGAGCAGTTCTTC
cdr3_aa: CASRRSNRVGSYNEQFF

d_call: .
clone_size: .
v_call: TRBV29-1
j_call: TRBJ1-4
cdr3_nt: TGCAGCGTCGGTGTAGGGTTGAGTGGGACTAATGAAAAACTGTTTTTT
cdr3_aa: CSVGVGLSGTNEKLFF

d_call: .
clone_size: .
v_call: TRBV9
j_call: TRBJ1-4
cdr3_nt: TGTGCCAGCAGCCCTACAGGGACTAATGAAAAACTGTTTTTT
cdr3_aa: CASSPTGTNEKLFF

d_call: .
clone_size: .
v_call: TRBV2
j_call: TRBJ1-5
cdr3_nt: TGTGCCAGCAGCTCTATGTCAGGGATTCCGCCCCAGCATTTT
cdr3_aa: CASSSMSGIPPQHF

d_call: .
clone_size: few
v_call: TRBV7-2
j_call: TRBJ2-3
cdr3_nt: TGTGCCAGCAGCTTGTCGGGCACAGATACGCAGTATTTT
cdr3_aa: CASSLSGTDTQYF

d_call: .
clone_size: few
v_call: TRBV9
j_call: TRBJ2-2
cdr3_nt: TGTGCCAGCAGCGTACCCTCGGGGGGCGTCACCGGGGAGCTGTTTTTT
cdr3_aa: CASSVPSGGVTGELFF

d_call: TRBD2
clone_size: few
v_call: TRBV6-1
j_call: TRBJ2-1
cdr3_nt: TGTGCCAGCAGTGCCCCTAGCGGGGGTACTTCCTACAATGAGCAGTTCTTC
cdr3_aa: CASSAPSGGTSYNEQFF

d_call: TRBD1
clone_size: few
v_call: TRBV11-2
j_call: TRBJ2-5
cdr3_nt: TGTGCCAGCAGCATGGGACAGGGCCAAGAGACCCAGTACTTC
cdr3_aa: CASSMGQGQETQYF

d_call: TRBD1
clone_size: .
v_call: TRBV2
j_call: TRBJ1-6
cdr3_nt: TGTGCCAGCATAATGACAGGGGTGCAAGGGTCACCCCTCCACTTT
cdr3_aa: CASIMTGVQGSPLHF

d_call: .
clone_size: .
v_call: TRBV5-1
j_call: TRBJ2-1
cdr3_nt: TGCGCCAGCAGCCTACGGAGGGATTGGGGGCCCTACAATGAGCAGTTCTTC
cdr3_aa: CASSLRRDWGPYNEQFF

d_call: .
clone_size: few
v_call: TRBV7-8
j_call: TRBJ1-4
cdr3_nt: TGTGCCAGCAGGGGGTGGGGAGCAACTAATGAAAAACTGTTTTTT
cdr3_aa: CASRGWGATNEKLFF

d_call: .
clone_size: .
v_call: TRBV4-3
j_call: TRBJ1-2
cdr3_nt: TGCGCCAGCAGCCAAGAGCGGCAGGGAGGTGGCTACACCTTC
cdr3_aa: CASSQERQGGGYTF

d_call: .
clone_size: .
v_call: TRBV15
j_call: TRBJ1-6
cdr3_nt: TGTGCCACCAGCAGAGAACGATCAGATCGGGGCTCCTATAATTCACCCCTCCACTTT
cdr3_aa: CATSRERSDRGSYNSPLHF

d_call: TRBD1
clone_size: few
v_call: TRBV6-5
j_call: TRBJ1-6
cdr3_nt: TGTGCCAGCAGCCCGGGACAGTTCAATTCACCCCTCCACTTT
cdr3_aa: CASSPGQFNSPLHF

d_call: TRBD1
clone_size: few
v_call: TRBV6-6
j_call: TRBJ1-2
cdr3_nt: TGTGCCAGCAGTTCCCCACAGGGGCGCTATGGCTACACCTTC
cdr3_aa: CASSSPQGRYGYTF

d_call: .
clone_size: few
v_call: TRBV13
j_call: TRBJ2-7
cdr3_nt: TGTGCCAGCAGCTTAGGGGCGGGTTCGATGGAGCAGTACTTC
cdr3_aa: CASSLGAGSMEQYF

d_call: .
clone_size: .
v_call: TRBV29-1
j_call: TRBJ1-2
cdr3_nt: TGCAGCGTTTCAGGGGATCATGGCTACACCTTC
cdr3_aa: CSVSGDHGYTF

d_call: TRBD1
clone_size: .
v_call: TRBV5-1
j_call: TRBJ2-3
cdr3_nt: TGCGCCAGCAGCCTCGGACAGGGACGAGGAGCAGATACGCAGTATTTT
cdr3_aa: CASSLGQGRGADTQYF

d_call: .
clone_size: .
v_call: TRBV5-1
j_call: TRBJ1-2
cdr3_nt: TGCGCCAGCAGCTCCGCGACTGCCAACTATGGCTACACCTTC
cdr3_aa: CASSSATANYGYTF

d_call: TRBD1
clone_size: .
v_call: TRBV6-5
j_call: TRBJ1-6
cdr3_nt: TGTGCCAGCAGGGTCGGGACAGGGGGTAATTCACCCCTCCACTTT
cdr3_aa: CASRVGTGGNSPLHF

d_call: TRBD1
clone_size: few
v_call: TRBV7-6
j_call: TRBJ2-7
cdr3_nt: TGTGCCAGCAGCTTCACCGGGACAGGCGACTACGAGCAGTACTTC
cdr3_aa: CASSFTGTGDYEQYF

d_call: TRBD1
clone_size: few
v_call: TRBV7-9
j_call: TRBJ2-7
cdr3_nt: TGTGCCAGCACCCCGGAGGGCAGGGGGCGAGGCGAGCAGTACTTC
cdr3_aa: CASTPEGRGRGEQYF

d_call: .
clone_size: .
v_call: TRBV14
j_call: TRBJ2-3
cdr3_nt: TGTGCCAGCAGCCCCCTGACGGATCGTGGAGATACGCAGTATTTT
cdr3_aa: CASSPLTDRGDTQYF

d_call: .
clone_size: .
v_call: TRBV5-6
j_call: TRBJ1-5
cdr3_nt: TGTGCCAGCAGCTTTCAGGGTCCTTATAGCAATCAGCCCCAGCATTTT
cdr3_aa: CASSFQGPYSNQPQHF

d_call: TRBD1
clone_size: few
v_call: TRBV5-1
j_call: TRBJ1-4
cdr3_nt: TGCGCCAGCAGCCACCTAGGACAGGGGGCGGCAACTAATGAAAAACTGTTTTTT
cdr3_aa: CASSHLGQGAATNEKLFF

d_call: .
clone_size: .
v_call: TRBV7-2
j_call: TRBJ1-5
cdr3_nt: TGTGCCAGCAGCGAGTGGGATAATCAGCCCCAGCATTTT
cdr3_aa: CASSEWDNQPQHF

d_call: .
clone_size: .
v_call: TRBV4-2
j_call: TRBJ2-7
cdr3_nt: TGTGCCAGCAGCCCTCAGACAGGCGCCGAGCAGTACTTC
cdr3_aa: CASSPQTGAEQYF

d_call: .
clone_size: few
v_call: TRBV5-3
j_call: TRBJ2-1
cdr3_nt: TGTGCCAGAAACATGACACAAATGAGCTCCTACAATGAGCAGTTCTTC
cdr3_aa: CARNMTQMSSYNEQFF

d_call: TRBD1
clone_size: few
v_call: TRBV28
j_call: TRBJ1-5
cdr3_nt: TGTGCCAGCAGTTTGTCGGACAGGGGTATAGGTAGCAATCAGCCCCAGCATTTT
cdr3_aa: CASSLSDRGIGSNQPQHF

d_call: .
clone_size: .
v_call: TRBV9
j_call: TRBJ2-3
cdr3_nt: TGTGCCAGCAGCATAAGAGGACAAGTCACAGATACGCAGTATTTT
cdr3_aa: CASSIRGQVTDTQYF

d_call: .
clone_size: .
v_call: TRBV5-6
j_call: TRBJ1-1
cdr3_nt: TGTGCCAGCAGCTTTCGTCCCCGCCTGATGAACACTGAAGCTTTCTTT
cdr3_aa: CASSFRPRLMNTEAFF

d_call: .
clone_size: .
v_call: TRBV11-2
j_call: TRBJ1-1
cdr3_nt: TGTGCCAGCAGCTTGACCCCGGCGGCAGCGGAAGCTTTCTTT
cdr3_aa: CASSLTPAAAEAFF

d_call: .
clone_size: few
v_call: TRBV19
j_call: TRBJ2-5
cdr3_nt: TGTGCCAGTAGGGGACACAATATGGGAGAGACCCAGTACTTC
cdr3_aa: CASRGHNMGETQYF

d_call: .
clone_size: .
v_call: TRBV28
j_call: TRBJ1-2
cdr3_nt: TGTGCCAGCGCTTCTCACGAGGGTAACTATGGCTACACCTTC
cdr3_aa: CASASHEGNYGYTF

d_call: .
clone_size: .
v_call: TRBV28
j_call: TRBJ1-6
cdr3_nt: TGTGCCAGCGGGTCATCGGGCCTCCACTTT
cdr3_aa: CASGSSGLHF

d_call: TRBD1
clone_size: few
v_call: TRBV5-6
j_call: TRBJ1-1
cdr3_nt: TGTGCCAGCAGCTGGACAGGGGGAACTGAAGCTTTCTTT
cdr3_aa: CASSWTGGTEAFF

d_call: .
clone_size: few
v_call: TRBV10-3
j_call: TRBJ2-5
cdr3_nt: TGTGCCATCAGTGATCCGACGGGTACCGTTGAGACCCAGTACTTC
cdr3_aa: CAISDPTGTVETQYF

d_call: TRBD2
clone_size: few
v_call: TRBV19
j_call: TRBJ2-2
cdr3_nt: TGTGCCAGTAGTGCAGGACTAGCGGGAAGGGAGGAGCTGTTTTTT
cdr3_aa: CASSAGLAGREELFF

d_call: .
clone_size: .
v_call: TRBV18
j_call: TRBJ2-6
cdr3_nt: TGTGCCAGCTCCCCGGGCCCTGGGGCCAACGTCCTGACTTTC
cdr3_aa: CASSPGPGANVLTF

d_call: .
clone_size: .
v_call: TRBV7-2
j_call: TRBJ2-2
cdr3_nt: TGTGCCAGCAGCTTAGTACAGCCGGGGACCGGGGAGCTGTTTTTT
cdr3_aa: CASSLVQPGTGELFF

d_call: .
clone_size: .
v_call: TRBV7-2
j_call: TRBJ2-1
cdr3_nt: TGTGCCAGCAGCTCCGTAGGAACATTCACAGGGAATGAGCAGTTCTTC
cdr3_aa: CASSSVGTFTGNEQFF

d_call: .
clone_size: few
v_call: TRBV5-1
j_call: TRBJ1-2
cdr3_nt: TGCGCCAGCAGCGACGGGAGGGAGTCCTATGGCTACACCTTC
cdr3_aa: CASSDGRESYGYTF

d_call: .
clone_size: .
v_call: TRBV29-1
j_call: TRBJ2-6
cdr3_nt: TGCAGCGTTGAGAAAGGAGGCCCTGGGGCCAACGTCCTGACTTTC
cdr3_aa: CSVEKGGPGANVLTF

d_call: .
clone_size: .
v_call: TRBV9
j_call: TRBJ2-2
cdr3_nt: TGTGCCAGCAGCCAAACCGGGGAGCTGTTTTTT
cdr3_aa: CASSQTGELFF

d_call: TRBD1
clone_size: .
v_call: TRBV6-5
j_call: TRBJ1-1
cdr3_nt: TGTGCCAGCAGTTACGGACAGGGGTACACTGAAGCTTTCTTT
cdr3_aa: CASSYGQGYTEAFF

d_call: TRBD1
clone_size: .
v_call: TRBV5-1
j_call: TRBJ1-5
cdr3_nt: TGCGCCAGCAGCCCAGGACAGGGAACTCAGCCCCAGCATTTT
cdr3_aa: CASSPGQGTQPQHF